A single sample is the source of the 28 T cell receptor beta chains below, sequenced in a study of T cell responses to AZD1222 COVID-19 vaccine. The repertoire was sequenced with immunoSEQ multiplex PCR; TCRdb's copy has only in-frame clones and lacks some. The sample contains 70,000 to 90,000 clones, around 90% of which appear only once. The material sequenced was peripheral blood, taken on day 0 of AZD1222 vaccination. Receptors originate from an adult in good health.

The chain joins TRBV18 to TRBJ2-7; the match to TRBD1 covers 8 bases. Trimming cost V 3 bases and J 4 bases; bases outside gene matches: 8. Germline loops: CDR1 KGHSH, CDR2 LQKENI. The CDR3 runs to 15 residues. CDR3 loop: CASSPGQGEGYEQYF. CDR3 coding DNA: TGTGCCAGCTCACCCGGACAGGGAGAAGGGTACGAGCAGTACTTC.

V and J are TRBV13 and TRBJ1-4; D remains unclear. The CDR3 contains 14 residues. Germline CDR1 reads PRHDT; CDR2 reads FYEKMQ (reference sequence). Trimming took 6 bases from V and 2 from J, leaving 10 bases between them. The CDR3 bases are TGTGCCAGCAGTGAGCAGGTCACTAATGAAAAACTGTTTTTT. Its protein is CASSEQVTNEKLFF.

The genes are TRBV5-1 and TRBJ2-7; D tentatively fits TRBD1 or TRBD2 (5 bases each). Trimming stripped 4 bases from V and 5 bases from J, with 19 bases between. The CDR3 loop spans 15 amino acids. Germline V gene sequence: CDR1 SGHRS, CDR2 YFSETQ. CDR3 in DNA: TGCGCCAGCAGCCCCCGGGGCGCTACCCTGAACGAGCAGTACTTC. Its protein is CASSPRGATLNEQYF.

The V gene is TRBV7-9, the J gene TRBJ1-2; 11 bases line up with TRBD1. With V trimmed by 5 bases and J by 5 bases, 7 bases remained unmatched. The CDR3 sequence is 15 residues long. CDR1 is SEHNR, CDR2 FQNEAQ, per germline (reference sequence). CDR3: CASSHGQGASYGYTF. The CDR3 bases are TGTGCCAGCAGCCACGGACAGGGGGCTAGTTATGGCTACACCTTC.

This CDR3 is CACWTGGAEAFF. CDR3 nucleotides: TGCGCCTGCTGGACAGGGGGGGCTGAAGCTTTCTTT. J is TRBJ1-1 and V is TRBV10-2, with 10 bases identical to TRBD1. Trimming removed 11 bases from V and 6 bases from J; junction bases left unmatched: 6. Germline V CDR1 and CDR2: WSHSY, SAAADI. The CDR3 length is 12 residues.

Regarding this clone: Different DNA sequences within this sample yield the same CDR3. The genes are TRBV6-5 and TRBJ1-1; possible D gene TRBD1, 6 bases. Trimming removed 5 bases from V and 0 bases from J, with 7 bases in between. Germline V gene sequence: CDR1 MNHEY, CDR2 SVGAGI. The CDR3 covers 13 residues. As DNA, the CDR3 is TGTGCCAGCAGTAGGGGGGTGAACACTGAAGCTTTCTTT. Amino acids: CASSRGVNTEAFF.

The chain combines TRBV19 with TRBJ1-1; TRBD1 aligns across 9 bases. The CDR3 sequence is 14 residues long. Germline V gives CDR1 LNHDA, CDR2 SQIVND (reference sequence). The J segment lost 2 bases and the V segment lost 6 bases, leaving 4 bases of the junction unmatched. The CDR3: CASRDRGGNTEAFF. CDR3 DNA: TGTGCCAGTAGGGACAGGGGTGGAAACACTGAAGCTTTCTTT. The complete variable domain, with remaining parts taken from reference TRBV19 and TRBJ1-1, reads DGGITQSPKYLFRKEGQNVTLSCEQNLNHDAMYWYRQDPGQGLRLIYYSQIVNDFQKGDIAEGYSVSREKKESFPLTVTSAQKNPTAFYLCASRDRGGNTEAFFGQGTRLTVV.

This clone was detected once. J is TRBJ1-1 and V is TRBV5-1; no reliable D call. Germline-derived CDR1 and CDR2 are SGHRS and YFSETQ. The CDR3 loop spans 14 amino acids. V was cut by 0 bases and J by 0 bases, with 6 bases left in between. CDR3 coding DNA: TGCGCCAGCAGCTTGGGCGGAGTGAACACTGAAGCTTTCTTT. This translates into CASSLGGVNTEAFF.

The chain is built from TRBV29-1 and TRBJ2-1; no firm D call. The germline V gene has CDR1 SQVTM and CDR2 ANQGSEA. The CDR3 length is 13 residues. Trimming took off 8 bases at V and 2 bases at J, with 13 bases between the two ends. The CDR3 DNA reads as TGCAGCATATTACAGTTCCCCTACAATGAGCAGTTCTTC. It translates to CSILQFPYNEQFF.

This clone was recorded once. The genes are TRBV5-1 and TRBJ2-2, with D maybe TRBD1 (5 bases). The germline gives CDR1 SGHRS, CDR2 YFSETQ. The CDR3 is 15 amino acids. Trimming cost V 4 bases and J 4 bases, with 14 bases left between them. For the CDR3, the DNA is TGCGCCAGCAGCGCCATTCAGGGTGGCACCGGGGAGCTGTTTTTT. Translated, it gives CASSAIQGGTGELFF.

The V and J genes are TRBV9 and TRBJ2-7; tentative D call: TRBD1 (5 bases). Trimming removed 3 bases at V and 6 bases at J, with 16 bases between. The V gene's germline CDR1 is SGDLS and CDR2 YYNGEE. The CDR3 runs 14 residues. The CDR3 DNA sequence: TGTGCCAGCAGCGCTCGTAGGGGTCCATCCGAGCAGTACTTC. The encoded protein is CASSARRGPSEQYF.

V gene TRBV6-2 or TRBV6-3 combines with J gene TRBJ2-2; 7 nucleotides align to TRBD1. The CDR3 is 15 amino acids. The J segment lost 5 bases and the V segment lost 4 bases, leaving 7 bases of the junction unmatched. Germline V CDR1 and CDR2: MNHEY, SVGEGT. For the CDR3, the DNA is TGTGCCAGCAGTTCTCGACAGGGTCGGACCGGGGAGCTGTTTTTT. This encodes CASSSRQGRTGELFF.

This clone was counted a few times. The chain employs TRBV3-1 (or the pseudogene TRBV3-2) and TRBJ1-3; D unresolved. V was trimmed by 4 bases and J by 0 bases, leaving 13 bases between them. This CDR3 is 16 amino acids long. The germline V gene has CDR1 LGHDT and CDR2 YNNKEL (reference sequence). The DNA for the CDR3 is TGTGCCAGCAGCCCAAACTTCCGTAACTCTGGAAACACCATATATTTT. Its protein is CASSPNFRNSGNTIYF.

CDR3 coding DNA: TGTGCCAGCAGCTTCTACAGGGCCGAAGGCTACACCTTC. The encoded protein is CASSFYRAEGYTF. The gene calls are TRBV5-5 and TRBJ1-2; D is possibly TRBD1 (6 bases). CDR1 is SGHKS and CDR2 is YYEKEE in the germline V gene (reference sequence). This CDR3 contains 13 residues. V lost 2 bases, J lost 8 bases, and 13 bases lay in between. Full variable domain (rest looked up from reference TRBV5-5 and TRBJ1-2): DAGVTQSPTHLIKTRGQQVTLRCSPISGHKSVSWYQQVLGQGPQFIFQYYEKEERGRGNFPDRFSARQFPNYSSELNVNALLLGDSALYLCASSFYRAEGYTFGSGTRLTVV.

The chain is built from TRBV12-3 or TRBV12-4 and TRBJ1-5; unclear D gene. The CDR3 has 13 residues. Between the trimmed V and J ends, which lost 6 bases and 7 bases, there was a span of 13 bases. CDR3 sequence: CASSRVRWQPQHF. The CDR3 DNA reads TGTGCCAGCAGCCGCGTCAGGTGGCAGCCCCAGCATTTT.

This clone was seen once. The CDR3 loop reads CASSYRGDGYTF. The CDR3 nucleotides are TGCGCCAGCAGTTACAGGGGGGATGGCTACACCTTC. The chain employs TRBV10-2 and TRBJ1-2; 8 nucleotides agree with TRBD1. Germline V gene data show CDR1 as WSHSY and CDR2 as SAAADI. Trimming took 5 bases from V and 6 from J; bases not matched to a gene: 2. The CDR3 contains 12 residues.

The chain employs TRBV12-3 or TRBV12-4 and TRBJ2-1; a possible D gene is TRBD2 (6 bases). The CDR3 runs to 12 residues. Deletions cut 6 bases from V and 12 bases from J, with 15 bases between. In DNA form, the CDR3 reads TGTGCCAGCAGCCTGGGGACGGAGGGGCAGTTCTTC. Protein sequence: CASSLGTEGQFF.

The V gene is TRBV7-9, the J gene TRBJ1-1, with D possibly TRBD1 on 5 matching bases. Between the trimmed V and J ends, which lost 5 bases and 2 bases, there was a span of 15 bases. The CDR3 consists of 15 residues. Germline V gives CDR1 SEHNR, CDR2 FQNEAQ (reference sequence). The CDR3: CASSPQDNLNTEAFF. Here the CDR3 DNA reads TGTGCCAGCAGCCCCCAGGACAACTTAAACACTGAAGCTTTCTTT. The variable domain in full, completed from reference TRBV7-9 and TRBJ1-1, reads DTGVSQNPRHKITKRGQNVTFRCDPISEHNRLYWYRQTLGQGPEFLTYFQNEAQLEKSRLLSDRFSAERPKGSFSTLEIQRTEQGDSAMYLCASSPQDNLNTEAFFGQGTRLTVV.

The chain recombines TRBV6-5 with TRBJ2-7; 8 bases line up with TRBD2. This CDR3 is 14 amino acids long. The V gene end was trimmed by 7 bases and the J gene end by 6 bases; junction bases not matched to a gene: 11. From germline, CDR1 is MNHEY and CDR2 SVGAGI. The CDR3 sequence is CASTHTRGGVEQYF. Here the CDR3 DNA reads TGTGCCAGCACCCACACCCGGGGGGGGGTCGAGCAGTACTTC.

The J gene is TRBJ1-4, the V gene TRBV4-1, with D perhaps matching TRBD1 (6 bases). The CDR3 length is 14 residues. Trimming cost V 4 bases and J 6 bases, with 12 bases left between them. Germline CDR1 reads MGHRA; CDR2 reads YSYEKL. The CDR3 sequence: CASSPHRVDEKLFF. The CDR3 DNA reads TGCGCCAGCAGCCCTCACAGGGTGGATGAAAAACTGTTTTTT.

In its sample, this clone was seen once. V and J are TRBV28 and TRBJ2-7, with 7 positions matching TRBD1. The CDR3 spans 12 residues. V trimming: 5 bases; J trimming: 8 bases; junction bases outside the gene matches: 6. Per germline, CDR1 MDHEN and CDR2 SYDVKM. The CDR3 is CASSRGQGQQYF. In DNA, the CDR3 is TGTGCCAGCAGTAGGGGGCAGGGCCAGCAGTACTTC.

In regard to this clone: Other DNA sequences within the sample encode an identical CDR3. CDR3 sequence reads: CAWSVGSNTEAFF. The CDR3 coding sequence is TGTGCCTGGAGTGTAGGATCGAACACTGAAGCTTTCTTT. The genes are TRBV30 and TRBJ1-1, with D hard to call. In germline, CDR1 is GTSNPN, CDR2 SVGIG (reference sequence). The V gene lost 0 bases and the J gene lost 1 base, with 6 bases spanning the gap. This CDR3 has 13 residues.

The chain uses TRBV28 and TRBJ2-5; possible D gene TRBD1, 5 bases. There are 14 residues in the CDR3. With 2 bases removed from V and 0 bases from J, the gap between germline ends came to 7 bases. Germline CDR1 MDHEN, CDR2 SYDVKM. The CDR3 bases are TGTGCCAGCAGTTTAGGGGCGGACCAAGAGACCCAGTACTTC. Translating gives CASSLGADQETQYF.

V gene TRBV3-1 (or the pseudogene TRBV3-2) combines with J gene TRBJ1-4; 7 nucleotides align to TRBD1. CDR3 length: 16 residues. The ends lost 3 bases at V and 5 bases at J; junction bases unmatched: 9. CDR1 is LGHDT and CDR2 is YNNKEL in the germline V gene (reference sequence). CDR3 in amino acids: CASSQTPGQPNEKLFF. For the CDR3, the DNA is TGTGCCAGCAGCCAGACACCGGGACAGCCGAATGAAAAACTGTTTTTT.

CDR3 sequence (DNA): TGTGCCAGCAGCTTAGGCCCCTTCGCCTACGAGCAGTACTTC. Amino acid sequence: CASSLGPFAYEQYF. This chain joins TRBV7-9 and TRBJ2-7, with D unclear. V lost 1 base to trimming and J lost 2 bases, with 9 bases between them. Germline loops: CDR1 SEHNR, CDR2 FQNEAQ (reference sequence). The CDR3 consists of 14 residues.

This sequence joins TRBV2 and TRBJ1-2, with D possibly matching TRBD1 (5 bases). The V end lost 6 bases, the J end lost 0 bases, and 20 bases lay between the germline ends. Looked up from germline, CDR1 is SNHLY and CDR2 is FYNNEI. The CDR3 is made up of 17 amino acids. CDR3 region: CASRFVGASDSNYGYTF. CDR3 DNA sequence: TGTGCCAGCAGGTTTGTAGGGGCGTCGGACTCTAACTATGGCTACACCTTC.

The chain recombines TRBV7-3 with TRBJ1-2; no definite D call. CDR1 is SGHTA and CDR2 is FQGTGA in the germline V gene. The CDR3 runs to 13 residues. Trimming stripped 2 bases from V and 3 bases from J, with 7 bases between. This CDR3 reads CASSLQGDYGYTF. The CDR3 nucleotides are TGTGCCAGCAGCTTACAAGGCGACTATGGCTACACCTTC.

This sequence joins TRBV11-2 and TRBJ1-4, with 7 positions matching TRBD1. Germline CDR1 and CDR2: SGHAT and FQNNGV. The CDR3 runs 14 residues. The V gene end was trimmed by 1 base and the J gene end by 4 bases; junction bases not matched to a gene: 0. Written as DNA, the CDR3 is TGTGCCAGCAGCTTAGGACAGGGTAATGAAAAACTGTTTTTT. Protein: CASSLGQGNEKLFF. Full variable domain (missing parts from reference TRBV11-2 and TRBJ1-4): EAGVAQSPRYKIIEKRQSVAFWCNPISGHATLYWYQQILGQGPKLLIQFQNNGVVDDSQLPKDRFSAERLKGVDSTLKIQPAKLEDSAVYLCASSLGQGNEKLFFGSGTQLSVL.